This entry features one T cell receptor beta chain sequence. CDR1 is KGHDR, CDR2 SFDVKD, per germline. This CDR3 has 15 amino acids. V lost 3 bases and J 0 bases, leaving 8 bases between the germline ends. Here immunoSEQ multiplex PCR was the method, and the copy in TCRdb shows in-frame clones only, minus some. The sample has over 35,000 clones; roughly 88% are singletons. The data derive from a study of blood T cell repertoires in COVID-19. Study summary: The samples span acute and convalescent COVID-19 from the United States, Italy and Spain.

Sequenced sample: peripheral blood. The V gene is TRBV24-1, the J gene TRBJ2-1, with a possible D match to TRBD1 (5 bases). This receptor was identified in a man in his fifties or sixties with active COVID-19. In nucleotides, the CDR3 is TGTGCCACCAGTGATCAGGGCAGCTCCTACAATGAGCAGTTCTTC. Protein: CATSDQGSSYNEQFF.